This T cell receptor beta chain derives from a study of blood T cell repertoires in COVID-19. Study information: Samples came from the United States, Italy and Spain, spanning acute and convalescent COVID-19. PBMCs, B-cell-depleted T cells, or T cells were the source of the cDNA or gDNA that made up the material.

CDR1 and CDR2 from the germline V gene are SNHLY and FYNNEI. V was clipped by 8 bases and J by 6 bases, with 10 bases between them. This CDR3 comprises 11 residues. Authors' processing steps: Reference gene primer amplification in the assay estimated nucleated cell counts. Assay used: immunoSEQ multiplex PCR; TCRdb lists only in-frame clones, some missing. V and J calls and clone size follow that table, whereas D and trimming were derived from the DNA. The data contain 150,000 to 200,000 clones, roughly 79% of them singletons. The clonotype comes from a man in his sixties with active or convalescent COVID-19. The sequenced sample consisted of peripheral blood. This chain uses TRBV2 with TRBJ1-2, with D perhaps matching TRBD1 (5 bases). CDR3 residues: CASGGTHGYTF. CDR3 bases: TGTGCCAGCGGCGGGACTCATGGCTACACCTTC.